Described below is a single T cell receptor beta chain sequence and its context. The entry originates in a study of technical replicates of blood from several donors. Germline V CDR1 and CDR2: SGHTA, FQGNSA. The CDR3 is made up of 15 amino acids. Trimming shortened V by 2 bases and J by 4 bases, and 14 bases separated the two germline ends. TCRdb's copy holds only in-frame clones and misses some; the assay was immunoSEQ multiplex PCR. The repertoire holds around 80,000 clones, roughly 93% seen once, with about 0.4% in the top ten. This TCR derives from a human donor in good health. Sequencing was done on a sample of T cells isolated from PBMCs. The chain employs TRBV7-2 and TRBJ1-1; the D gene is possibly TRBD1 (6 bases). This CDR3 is CASSLPLTGFTEAFF. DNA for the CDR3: TGTGCCAGCAGCTTACCCCTTACAGGGTTCACTGAAGCTTTCTTT.